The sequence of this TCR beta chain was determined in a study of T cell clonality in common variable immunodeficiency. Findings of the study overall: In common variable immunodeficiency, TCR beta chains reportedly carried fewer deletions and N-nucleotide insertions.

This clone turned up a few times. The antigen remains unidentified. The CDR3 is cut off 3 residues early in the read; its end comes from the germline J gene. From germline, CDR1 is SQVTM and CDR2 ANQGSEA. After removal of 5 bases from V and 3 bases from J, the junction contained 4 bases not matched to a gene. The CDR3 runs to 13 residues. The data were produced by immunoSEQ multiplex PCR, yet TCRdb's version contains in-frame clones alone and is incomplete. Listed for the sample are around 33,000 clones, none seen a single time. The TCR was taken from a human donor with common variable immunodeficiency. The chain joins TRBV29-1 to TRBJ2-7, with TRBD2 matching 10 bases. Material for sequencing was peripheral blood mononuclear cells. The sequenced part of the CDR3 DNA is TGCAGCGTTAGGACTAGCGGCGGCTACGAG. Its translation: CSVRTSGGYE. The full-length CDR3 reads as CSVRTSGGYEQYF.